This T cell receptor (beta chain) was sequenced during a study of regulatory T cells in long-lasting Graves disease. Study results and caveats: Relative to newly diagnosed Graves' patients, persistent ones had lower TCR diversity. The study examined only peripheral blood, not thyroid tissue.

Relying on iRepertoire HTBI primers and Arm-PCR of CDR3 regions, the team built TCR beta libraries. TCRdb ran MiXCR on the multiplex PCR reads and lists one entry per CDR3 protein. The sample has 620,000 or so distinct CDR3 sequences; roughly 15% are singletons. Trimming cost V 3 bases and J 2 bases; bases outside gene matches: 16. The CDR3 runs to 19 residues. CDR1 and CDR2 from the germline V gene are SGHRS and YFSETQ. As to this clonotype: The antigen remains unidentified. A clone one base away is much larger, so this may be a read error.

The time point is: newly diagnosed GD, antithyroid drugs for less than 3 months. The TCR library used RNA extracted from PBMCs. In addition, the sample was reused for a study of T cells in Graves' hyperthyroidism and ophthalmopathy. That report notes: The patients, who ranged from 18 to 65 in age, presented with newly diagnosed hyperthyroidism lasting under 2 months.

The source is a woman under 40 with Graves disease. Sequences were derived from peripheral blood mononuclear cells (PBMCs), sampled at new diagnosis, from a patient treated with antithyroid drugs. This chain uses TRBV5-1 with TRBJ2-3, with 9 nucleotides matching TRBD1. CDR3 amino acids: CASSSGQGTPPLYTDTQYF. For the CDR3, the DNA is TGCGCCAGCAGCTCTGGACAGGGGACGCCCCCGCTATACACAGATACGCAGTATTTT.